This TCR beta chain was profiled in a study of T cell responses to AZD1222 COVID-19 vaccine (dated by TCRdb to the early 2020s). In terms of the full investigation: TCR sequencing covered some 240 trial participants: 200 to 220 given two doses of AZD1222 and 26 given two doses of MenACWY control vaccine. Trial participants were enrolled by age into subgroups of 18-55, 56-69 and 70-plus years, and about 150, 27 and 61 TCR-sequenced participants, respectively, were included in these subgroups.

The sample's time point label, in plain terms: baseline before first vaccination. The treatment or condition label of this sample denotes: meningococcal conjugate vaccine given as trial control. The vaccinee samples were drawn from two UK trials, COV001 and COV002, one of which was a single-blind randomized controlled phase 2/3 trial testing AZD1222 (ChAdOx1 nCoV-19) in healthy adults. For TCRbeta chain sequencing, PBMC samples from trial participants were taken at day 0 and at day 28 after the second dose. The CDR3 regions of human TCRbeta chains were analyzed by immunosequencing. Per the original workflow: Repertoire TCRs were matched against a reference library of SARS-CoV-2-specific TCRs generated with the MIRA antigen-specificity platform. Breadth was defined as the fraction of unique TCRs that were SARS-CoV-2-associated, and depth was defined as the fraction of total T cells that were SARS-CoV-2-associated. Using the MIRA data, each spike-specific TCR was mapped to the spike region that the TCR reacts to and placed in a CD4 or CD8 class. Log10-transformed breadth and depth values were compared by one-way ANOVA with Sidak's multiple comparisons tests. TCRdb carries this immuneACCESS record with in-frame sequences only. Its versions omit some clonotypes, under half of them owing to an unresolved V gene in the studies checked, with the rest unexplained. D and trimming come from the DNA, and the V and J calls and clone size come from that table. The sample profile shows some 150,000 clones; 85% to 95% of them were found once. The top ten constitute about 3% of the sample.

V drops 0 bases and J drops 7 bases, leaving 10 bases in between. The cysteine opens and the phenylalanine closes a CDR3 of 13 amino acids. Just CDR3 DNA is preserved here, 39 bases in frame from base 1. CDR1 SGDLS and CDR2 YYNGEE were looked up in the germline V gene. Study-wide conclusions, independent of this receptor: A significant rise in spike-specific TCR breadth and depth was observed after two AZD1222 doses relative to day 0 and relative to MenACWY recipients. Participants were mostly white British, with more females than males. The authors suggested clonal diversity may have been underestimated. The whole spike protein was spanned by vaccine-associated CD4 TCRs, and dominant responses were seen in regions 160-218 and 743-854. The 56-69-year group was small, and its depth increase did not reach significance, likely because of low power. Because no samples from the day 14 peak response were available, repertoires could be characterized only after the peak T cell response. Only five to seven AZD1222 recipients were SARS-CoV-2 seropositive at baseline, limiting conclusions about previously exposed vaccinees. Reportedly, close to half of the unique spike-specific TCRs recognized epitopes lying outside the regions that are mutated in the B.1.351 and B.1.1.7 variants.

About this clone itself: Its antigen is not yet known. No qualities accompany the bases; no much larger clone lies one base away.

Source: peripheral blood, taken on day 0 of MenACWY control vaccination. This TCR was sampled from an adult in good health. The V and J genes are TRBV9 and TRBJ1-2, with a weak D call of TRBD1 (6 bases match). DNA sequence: TGTGCCAGCAGCGTAGACAGGGAGGTTGGCTACACCTTC. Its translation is CASSVDREVGYTF.